The 14 T cell receptor beta chains below come from one sample, sequenced in a study of beta chain features in type 1 diabetes. Every isolated RNA sample was fully reverse transcribed, so sequencing captured expressed TCRB transcripts. Sequencing used immunoSEQ multiplex PCR; TCRdb keeps in-frame clones, though not all of them. This sample has 300,000 to 400,000 clones, with about a tenth found just once. General study points: Among all four CD4+ subsets, Type 1 diabetes patients had TCRB CDR3s that were moderately but significantly shorter.

The antigens of these receptors remain unknown. The specimen was central memory CD4+ T cells from blood. All receptors derive from a man aged 30 to 45 with type 1 diabetes.

J is TRBJ1-2 and V is TRBV7-9; D not certain. Trimming cost V 4 bases and J 3 bases, with 12 bases left between them. This CDR3 is built from 14 residues. The V gene's germline CDR1 is SEHNR and CDR2 FQNEAQ (reference sequence). Written as DNA, the CDR3 is TGTGCCAGCAGCTGGACGGGGATAGACTATGGCTACACCTTC. Translating gives CASSWTGIDYGYTF.

This clone was counted many times. This chain uses TRBV7-2 with TRBJ2-4; 13 bases fit TRBD2. The CDR3 length is 15 residues. Germline V gives CDR1 SGHTA, CDR2 FQGNSA. Trimming at V came to 5 bases and at J to 12 bases, leaving 10 bases not matched to a gene. The CDR3 is CASSPPGTSGATQYF. The CDR3, as DNA: TGTGCCAGCAGCCCCCCCGGGACTAGCGGGGCAACTCAGTACTTC.

This clone was seen more than once but under ten times. V is TRBV30 and J is TRBJ1-4, with unresolved D. Germline V gene sequence: CDR1 GTSNPN, CDR2 SVGIG (reference sequence). Between the trimmed V and J ends, which lost 3 bases and 7 bases, there was a span of 6 bases. This CDR3 region has 11 residues. The CDR3 sequence is CAWSPSEKLFF. The CDR3 bases are TGTGCCTGGAGCCCGAGTGAAAAACTGTTTTTT.

The V and J genes are TRBV7-8 and TRBJ2-7, with TRBD1 identical over 11 bases. Germline-derived CDR1 and CDR2 are SGHVS and FQNEAQ. J was trimmed by 3 bases and V by 2 bases; bases with no gene match: 6. The CDR3 has 16 residues. The CDR3 region has the DNA TGTGCCAGCAGCTTAAGGGACAGGGGGGTAGGCTACGAGCAGTACTTC. Translation gives CASSLRDRGVGYEQYF.

The rearrangement joins TRBV4-3 to TRBJ1-6; D remains ambiguous. The CDR3 runs 14 residues. Per germline, CDR1 LGHNA and CDR2 YSLEER. V was pared by 0 bases and J by 7 bases, with 7 bases between. DNA of the CDR3: TGCGCCAGCAGCCAAGACGACGAAAATTCACCCCTCCACTTT. It encodes CASSQDDENSPLHF.

The genes are TRBV2 and TRBJ1-3, with D tentatively TRBD1 (6 bases). CDR3 length equals 15 residues. Trimming shortened V by 4 bases and J by 4 bases, and 14 bases separated the two germline ends. Looked up from germline, CDR1 is SNHLY and CDR2 is FYNNEI. The CDR3 nucleotides read TGTGCCAGCAGTGGAGTACAGGGCGCCGGAAACACCATATATTTT. As protein: CASSGVQGAGNTIYF.

This clone was observed a few times. This sequence joins TRBV6-5 and TRBJ1-5, with D perhaps matching TRBD1 (6 bases). Germline CDR1 is MNHEY and CDR2 is SVGAGI. Trimming cost V 8 bases and J 0 bases, with 14 bases left between them. This CDR3 has 15 residues. The CDR3 DNA reads as TGTGCCAGCGGGGACAAGTACTATAGCAATCAGCCCCAGCATTTT. Translated, it gives CASGDKYYSNQPQHF.

The chain couples TRBV2 to TRBJ2-3; a weak D match, TRBD1 (6 bases). The V end was cut by 7 bases, the J end by 6 bases, with 14 bases between. The germline gives CDR1 SNHLY, CDR2 FYNNEI. The CDR3 totals 13 residues. The CDR3, as DNA: TGTGCCAGCACACAGGGTCAGGCGGATACGCAGTATTTT. This sequence encodes CASTQGQADTQYF.

Only a few counts were recorded for this clone. V usage is TRBV28 and J usage is TRBJ1-1; D is perhaps TRBD1 (5 bases). Germline V CDR1 and CDR2: MDHEN, SYDVKM. The CDR3 spans 13 residues. V lost 4 bases, J lost 3 bases, and 9 bases lay in between. The CDR3 bases are TGTGCCAGCAGTTGGGGGTGGGACACTGAAGCTTTCTTT. This gives the protein CASSWGWDTEAFF.

This clone occurred a few times. This chain links TRBV29-1 with TRBJ2-6; TRBD1 matches 9 bases. The CDR3 extends over 17 amino acids. Germline V gives CDR1 SQVTM, CDR2 ANQGSEA. J was trimmed by 0 bases and V by 5 bases; bases with no gene match: 8. The CDR3 is CSVLHRGHPSGANVLTF. Here the CDR3 DNA reads TGCAGCGTTCTACACAGGGGGCACCCCTCTGGGGCCAACGTCCTGACTTTC.

CDR3: CASRDGQGSTDTQYF. DNA of the CDR3: TGTGCCAGCAGGGACGGACAGGGTAGCACAGATACGCAGTATTTT. The V gene is TRBV6-5, the J gene TRBJ2-3; 8 nucleotides align to TRBD1. V lost 6 bases and J lost 0; bases outside the gene matches: 5. Germline V CDR1 and CDR2: MNHEY, SVGAGI. The CDR3 consists of 15 residues.

This clone was seen more than once but under ten times. This chain joins TRBV9 and TRBJ2-1, with D possibly being TRBD1 (6 bases). The CDR3 has 17 amino acids. Per the germline V gene, CDR1 is SGDLS and CDR2 is YYNGEE. The germline V and J ends were trimmed by 4 bases and 1 base, with 18 bases remaining between them. CDR3 protein: CASSQIEGRGSYNEQFF. CDR3 nucleotide sequence: TGTGCCAGCAGCCAAATTGAGGGCAGGGGATCCTACAATGAGCAGTTCTTC.

This clone was counted a few times. The chain uses TRBV30 and TRBJ1-4; 9 bases agree with TRBD1. The CDR3 spans 18 residues. With 0 bases clipped from V and 2 bases from J, the junction kept 10 bases outside the gene matches. In germline, CDR1 is GTSNPN, CDR2 SVGIG (reference sequence). CDR3 nucleotide sequence: TGTGCCTGGAGTGTAATAGCGGACAGGGGAAGGACTAATGAAAAACTGTTTTTT. Its translation: CAWSVIADRGRTNEKLFF.

V usage is TRBV30 and J usage is TRBJ2-7, with D possibly being TRBD1 or TRBD2 (5 bases each). The V and J ends lost 3 bases and 4 bases respectively, with 13 bases between them. CDR1 and CDR2 from the germline V gene are GTSNPN and SVGIG (reference sequence). The CDR3 covers 13 residues. The CDR3 DNA follows: TGTGCCTGGAGACAGGACCAGCGGTACGAGCAGTACTTC. This translates into CAWRQDQRYEQYF.